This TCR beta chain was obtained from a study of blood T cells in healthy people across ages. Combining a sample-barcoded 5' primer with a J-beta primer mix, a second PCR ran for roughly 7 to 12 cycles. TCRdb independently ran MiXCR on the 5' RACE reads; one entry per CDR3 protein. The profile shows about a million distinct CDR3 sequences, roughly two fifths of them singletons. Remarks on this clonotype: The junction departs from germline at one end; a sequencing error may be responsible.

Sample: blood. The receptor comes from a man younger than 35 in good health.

CDR3 bases: TGTGTCAGCAGCCCGGGACAGGGGTCGTTGAGGACGCAGTATTTT. It codes for CVSSPGQGSLRTQYF. The chain is built from TRBV4-2 and TRBJ2-3, with 10 nucleotides matching TRBD1. CDR1 is LGHNA, CDR2 YNFKEQ, per germline. The CDR3 spans 15 residues.